The next 27 T cell receptor beta chains were all read from a single sample in a study of blood T cell repertoires in COVID-19. Measured with immunoSEQ multiplex PCR; TCRdb has only the in-frame clones, and not every one. Of some 110,000 clones listed, around 74% are singletons. The sample taken for sequencing was peripheral blood. The source is a man at least 80 years old with COVID-19, enrolled during active disease.

This chain joins TRBV2 and TRBJ2-1; a weak D match, TRBD2 (5 bases). The germline CDR1 and CDR2 sequences are SNHLY and FYNNEI. The CDR3 runs to 13 residues. Trimming took off 4 bases at V and 5 bases at J, with 9 bases between the two ends. DNA of the CDR3: TGTGCCAGCAGTGTAACTAGGGACAATGAGCAGTTCTTC. This encodes CASSVTRDNEQFF.

The chain joins TRBV7-3 to TRBJ2-3; D might be TRBD1 (5 bases). The length of the CDR3 is 15 residues. Germline CDR1 and CDR2: SGHTA and FQGTGA. Trimming pared 0 bases from V and 2 bases from J, leaving 9 bases between. CDR3: CASSLTGVSTDTQYF. In DNA, the CDR3 is TGTGCCAGCAGCTTAACAGGGGTCTCCACAGATACGCAGTATTTT.

The gene calls are TRBV11-3 and TRBJ1-2; TRBD1 agrees at 9 bases. The CDR3 length is 17 residues. Germline-derived CDR1 and CDR2 are SGHNT and YENEEA. V dropped 5 bases and J dropped 2; count of bases not matched to a gene: 12. The CDR3 nucleotides are TGTGCCAGCAGCCCAACCCCGCGGACAGGGGCCAACTATGGCTACACCTTC. It codes for CASSPTPRTGANYGYTF.

The chain combines TRBV18 with TRBJ2-2, with 7 positions matching TRBD2. Germline-derived CDR1 and CDR2 are KGHSH and LQKENI. The CDR3 is 18 residues long. Trimming took 2 bases from V and 5 from J; bases not matched to a gene: 14. DNA of the CDR3: TGTGCCAGCTCACCATACCAAGGAACGGGAGGACGGACCGGGGAGCTGTTTTTT. It encodes CASSPYQGTGGRTGELFF. Full variable domain (remainder filled in from reference TRBV18 and TRBJ2-2): NAGVMQNPRHLVRRRGQEARLRCSPMKGHSHVYWYRQLPEEGLKFMVYLQKENIIDESGMPKERFSAEFPKEGPSILRIQQVVRGDSAAYFCASSPYQGTGGRTGELFFGEGSRLTVL.

The rearrangement uses TRBV27 and TRBJ1-5, with 10 positions matching TRBD1. Trimming cost V 6 bases and J 2 bases; bases outside gene matches: 13. This CDR3 comprises 18 residues. Per the germline V gene, CDR1 is MNHEY and CDR2 is SMNVEV (reference sequence). The CDR3 spells CASSLKSTGGRGNQPQHF. The CDR3 region has the DNA TGTGCCAGCAGCCTAAAATCGACAGGGGGCCGGGGCAATCAGCCCCAGCATTTT.

The CDR3 loop is CASRIPGVANQPQHF. In nucleotides, the CDR3 is TGTGCCAGCAGAATACCAGGGGTGGCCAATCAGCCCCAGCATTTT. The rearrangement uses TRBV6-4 and TRBJ1-5, with D perhaps matching TRBD1 (6 bases). Germline lookup yields CDR1 MRHNA and CDR2 SNTAGT. This CDR3 spans 15 amino acids. The V and J ends lost 6 bases and 3 bases respectively, with 15 bases between them.

The rearrangement joins TRBV19 to TRBJ2-7, with TRBD2 identical over 7 bases. Trimming removed 4 bases from V and 0 bases from J; junction bases left unmatched: 15. The CDR3 consists of 18 residues. Per germline, CDR1 LNHDA and CDR2 SQIVND (reference sequence). The DNA of the CDR3 is TGTGCCAGTAGTACCCTCGGGACTACATGGGAAAGCTCCTACGAGCAGTACTTC. It specifies CASSTLGTTWESSYEQYF.

The chain links TRBV11-1 to TRBJ1-4; 7 bases are a match to TRBD1. Unmatched junction bases numbered 6, after V lost 4 bases and J lost 13 bases. Germline CDR1 reads SGHAT; CDR2 reads FQDESV (reference sequence). This CDR3 spans 12 amino acids. This CDR3 reads CASSSGTARLFF. CDR3 DNA: TGTGCCAGCAGCTCCGGGACAGCGAGACTGTTTTTT. The full variable domain, rest sourced from reference TRBV11-1 and TRBJ1-4, is EAEVAQSPRYKITEKSQAVAFWCDPISGHATLYWYRQILGQGPELLVQFQDESVVDDSQLPKDRFSAERLKGVDSTLKIQPAELGDSAMYLCASSSGTARLFFGSGTQLSVL.

The chain recombines TRBV19 with TRBJ2-3; 9 nucleotides line up with TRBD2. Germline loops: CDR1 LNHDA, CDR2 SQIVND (reference sequence). The CDR3 runs to 16 residues. The ends lost 5 bases at V and 6 bases at J; junction bases unmatched: 12. CDR3 nucleotide sequence: TGTGCCAGTAGTGCCGGGACTAGCATAAGAAGGGATACGCAGTATTTT. Translating gives CASSAGTSIRRDTQYF.

The V call is TRBV2, the J call TRBJ2-5; a possible D gene is TRBD2 (5 bases). Trimming took 2 bases from V and 5 from J, leaving 15 bases between them. CDR1 and CDR2 from the germline V gene are SNHLY and FYNNEI. CDR3 length: 15 residues. Written as DNA, the CDR3 is TGTGCCAGCAGTGAAAGTGTGGGCAGAGGGGAGACCCAGTACTTC. This codes for CASSESVGRGETQYF.

For the CDR3, the DNA is TGTGCCAGTAGTATACGGGGATTTGGAAACACCATATATTTT. It translates to CASSIRGFGNTIYF. V is TRBV19 and J is TRBJ1-3; D remains ambiguous. There are 14 residues in the CDR3. The germline CDR1 and CDR2 sequences are LNHDA and SQIVND (reference sequence). The V end lost 2 bases, the J end lost 3 bases, and 8 bases lay between the germline ends.

This clone showed up just a few times. The rearrangement links TRBV10-3 to TRBJ2-7; TRBD2 might be the D (5 bases). The V end lost 0 bases, the J end lost 3 bases, and 18 bases lay between the germline ends. The CDR3 extends over 17 amino acids. CDR1 is ENHRY and CDR2 is SYGVKD in the germline V gene. The CDR3 is CAISESELDLENYEQYF. For the CDR3, the DNA is TGTGCCATCAGTGAGTCAGAACTAGATCTAGAAAACTACGAGCAGTACTTC.

This clone was seen a handful of times. The chain employs TRBV28 and TRBJ2-2; TRBD2 might be the D (6 bases). Trimming shortened V by 0 bases and J by 6 bases, and 11 bases separated the two germline ends. The CDR3 length is 15 residues. Germline V CDR1 and CDR2: MDHEN, SYDVKM. This chain's CDR3 is CASSLWSSGAGELFF. CDR3 bases: TGTGCCAGCAGTTTATGGTCATCGGGGGCCGGGGAGCTGTTTTTT.

The rearrangement links TRBV5-5 to TRBJ2-7, with 8 positions matching TRBD2. CDR3 size: 13 residues. The ends lost 4 bases at V and 3 bases at J; junction bases unmatched: 3. Per the germline V gene, CDR1 is SGHKS and CDR2 is YYEKEE (reference sequence). The CDR3 is CASSTSGDYEQYF. As DNA, the CDR3 is TGTGCCAGCAGCACTAGCGGTGACTACGAGCAGTACTTC.

As DNA, the CDR3 is TGCGCCAGCAGCTTAGGACAGGGGGCGGAAGGCTACACCTTC. Its protein product is CASSLGQGAEGYTF. The chain carries TRBV5-1 and TRBJ1-2; 11 bases agree with TRBD1. CDR1 SGHRS and CDR2 YFSETQ come from the germline V gene. V shed 2 bases and J 8 bases; nucleotides not matched to a gene: 5. This CDR3 contains 14 residues.

V gene TRBV18 combines with J gene TRBJ1-5; 7 nucleotides match TRBD1. Germline V gene sequence: CDR1 KGHSH, CDR2 LQKENI. V was clipped by 3 bases and J by 4 bases; unmatched bases: 3. The CDR3 consists of 14 residues. In DNA, the CDR3 is TGTGCCAGCTCACCCCTACAGGGGAATCAGCCCCAGCATTTT. It translates to CASSPLQGNQPQHF.

V is TRBV11-3 and J is TRBJ2-1; 7 bases match TRBD1. The CDR3 has 15 amino acids. CDR1 and CDR2 from the germline V gene are SGHNT and YENEEA. The J segment lost 2 bases and the V segment lost 1 base, leaving 2 bases of the junction unmatched. The CDR3 nucleotides read TGTGCCAGCAGCTTAGGGACAGGCGCCTACAATGAGCAGTTCTTC. Translated: CASSLGTGAYNEQFF.

V usage is TRBV13 and J usage is TRBJ2-3; 7 positions agree with TRBD2. J gave up 1 base and V 3 bases, and 7 bases lay outside the gene matches. Germline values: CDR1 PRHDT, CDR2 FYEKMQ (reference sequence). This CDR3 contains 16 residues. CDR3 nucleotides: TGTGCCAGCAGCTTCCCTAGCGGACGGGGCACAGATACGCAGTATTTT. As protein: CASSFPSGRGTDTQYF. The complete variable domain, with remaining parts taken from reference TRBV13 and TRBJ2-3, reads AAGVIQSPRHLIKEKRETATLKCYPIPRHDTVYWYQQGPGQDPQFLISFYEKMQSDKGSIPDRFSAQQFSDYHSELNMSSLELGDSALYFCASSFPSGRGTDTQYFGPGTRLTVL.

V gene TRBV6-5 combines with J gene TRBJ2-5; TRBD2 matches at 8 bases. Germline V gene sequence: CDR1 MNHEY, CDR2 SVGAGI. V lost 6 bases and J lost 5; bases outside the gene matches: 11. The CDR3 consists of 15 residues. This chain's CDR3 is CASSLLGRGPETQYF. The CDR3 bases are TGTGCCAGCAGCCTCCTCGGGAGGGGTCCGGAGACCCAGTACTTC.

This clone has more than one count but fewer than ten. This chain links TRBV7-9 with TRBJ2-7; the match to TRBD2 covers 9 bases. The CDR3 is 16 amino acids. The trim removed 4 bases at V and 2 bases at J, leaving 9 bases unmatched. In germline, CDR1 is SEHNR, CDR2 FQNEAQ (reference sequence). The DNA of the CDR3 is TGTGCCAGCAGCTCCGTATCTAGCGGGATCCCCTACGAGCAGTACTTC. Translation: CASSSVSSGIPYEQYF.

The chain links TRBV5-1 to TRBJ2-7; 8 bases align to TRBD1. V lost 3 bases and J lost 1; bases outside the gene matches: 12. The CDR3 loop spans 17 amino acids. CDR1 is SGHRS, CDR2 YFSETQ, per germline. DNA for the CDR3: TGCGCCAGCAGCTATAACCCGGACAGGGAAGGATCCTACGAGCAGTACTTC. Translation gives CASSYNPDREGSYEQYF.

The chain couples TRBV18 to TRBJ2-7; weak D call: TRBD2 (6 bases). V was shortened by 5 bases and J by 2 bases, with 13 bases between the two germline ends. CDR1 KGHSH and CDR2 LQKENI come from the germline V gene. The CDR3 totals 14 residues. In nucleotides, the CDR3 is TGTGCCAGCTCAGGCGGGGCGGGGACCTACGAGCAGTACTTC. It is translated as CASSGGAGTYEQYF.

The chain links TRBV7-9 to TRBJ2-1, with TRBD2 identical over 7 bases. The germline V gene has CDR1 SEHNR and CDR2 FQNEAQ (reference sequence). After removal of 1 base from V and 3 bases from J, the junction contained 9 bases not matched to a gene. The CDR3 consists of 17 residues. The CDR3, as DNA: TGTGCCAGCAGCTTAGGCGGGAGCTTCGACGGCTACAATGAGCAGTTCTTC. Its protein product is CASSLGGSFDGYNEQFF.

This rearrangement joins TRBV5-1 to TRBJ2-7; tentative D call: TRBD2 (6 bases). The germline V gene has CDR1 SGHRS and CDR2 YFSETQ. V was shortened by 4 bases and J by 3 bases, with 20 bases between the two germline ends. This CDR3 comprises 16 residues. In nucleotides, the CDR3 is TGCGCCAGCAGCCTGGTTTCCGGGAGAAGCGGCTACGAGCAGTACTTC. Its protein is CASSLVSGRSGYEQYF.

The V and J genes are TRBV11-2 and TRBJ1-6; D gene unclear. The CDR3 totals 13 residues. The germline V gene has CDR1 SGHAT and CDR2 FQNNGV. V was cut by 4 bases and J by 8 bases, with 9 bases left in between. CDR3 nucleotides: TGTGCCAGCAGCTCCGCGAGGGATTCACCCCTCCACTTT. It yields the protein CASSSARDSPLHF.

This clone was recorded a few times. The chain employs TRBV5-6 and TRBJ2-3; possible D gene TRBD1, 6 bases. With 0 bases removed from V and 3 bases from J, the gap between germline ends came to 11 bases. The CDR3 is 15 amino acids. Germline CDR1 and CDR2: SGHDT and YYEEEE. The CDR3 DNA sequence: TGTGCCAGCAGCTTGGTTGGGCAGGGGACAGATACGCAGTATTTT. Encoded protein: CASSLVGQGTDTQYF.

CDR3 DNA: TGTGCCAGTAGTATCCTCCAGGGGGGCAATCAGCCCCAGCATTTT. Amino acids: CASSILQGGNQPQHF. The chain combines TRBV19 with TRBJ1-5; 7 positions match TRBD1. This CDR3 comprises 15 residues. The germline V gene encodes CDR1 LNHDA and CDR2 SQIVND (reference sequence). J lost 2 bases, V lost 3 bases, and 4 bases had no gene match.